This T cell receptor beta chain is drawn from a study of blood T cell repertoires in COVID-19. Study as a whole: Sources were T cells, B-cell-depleted T cells, or PBMCs; the material itself was cDNA or gDNA.

Original analysis: Using reference gene primer amplification, nucleated cell counts were estimated. Repertoires were generated with immunoSEQ multiplex PCR, while TCRdb's copy carries only in-frame clones and drops some. V, J and clone size derive from that table, while D and trimming were established from the DNA sequence. The profile shows tens of thousands of clones, around nine tenths of them singletons. The CDR3 is 15 amino acids. CDR1 is MNHEY, CDR2 SVGAGI, per germline. V was cut by 0 bases and J by 1 base, with 10 bases left in between. The clonotype originates from a human donor in a cohort sampled during active COVID-19. The donor label of this sample is uncertain. The specimen was peripheral blood. This chain uses TRBV6-5 with TRBJ2-7; maybe TRBD2 (5 bases). Here the CDR3 DNA reads TGTGCCAGCAGTTACTCAGGACTTAAGTCCTACGAGCAGTACTTC. It specifies CASSYSGLKSYEQYF.